What follows are 15 T cell receptor beta chains derived from one specimen sequenced in a study of cytomegalovirus exposure and HLA in healthy donors. Here immunoSEQ multiplex PCR was the method, and the copy in TCRdb shows in-frame clones only, minus some. The repertoire holds roughly 100,000 clones, with 70% to 90% as singletons. Sequencing was done on a sample of PBMCs. All receptors come from a woman aged 18-29 years in good health and CMV-seropositive.

The chain links TRBV7-3 to TRBJ2-2, with D unclear. CDR3 length: 15 residues. The V end lost 5 bases, the J end lost 0 bases, and 10 bases lay between the germline ends. In germline, CDR1 is SGHTA, CDR2 FQGTGA. This CDR3 reads CASSPGGSNTGELFF. In DNA, the CDR3 is TGTGCCAGCAGCCCTGGCGGCTCGAACACCGGGGAGCTGTTTTTT.

This clone was seen more than once but under ten times. The chain uses TRBV18 and TRBJ1-5; weak D call: TRBD1 (5 bases). The CDR3 sequence is 14 residues long. Germline assignment: CDR1 KGHSH and CDR2 LQKENI. Trimming cost V 4 bases and J 8 bases, with 15 bases left between them. CDR3 sequence (DNA): TGTGCCAGCTCACTCCGTTTGGGGGGGGAGCCCCAGCATTTT. It encodes CASSLRLGGEPQHF.

The V and J genes are TRBV7-9 and TRBJ2-1; 8 bases match TRBD2. This CDR3 has 16 amino acids. CDR1 is SEHNR, CDR2 FQNEAQ, per germline (reference sequence). V trimming: 6 bases; J trimming: 4 bases; junction bases outside the gene matches: 11. CDR3 amino acids: CASRPRGGTTYNEQFF. CDR3 coding DNA: TGTGCCAGCAGACCTCGCGGGGGGACCACATACAATGAGCAGTTCTTC.

Only a few counts were recorded for this clone. The genes are TRBV5-1 and TRBJ1-1, with no clear D. This CDR3 spans 12 amino acids. Trimming stripped 0 bases from V and 3 bases from J, with 3 bases between. Germline-derived CDR1 and CDR2 are SGHRS and YFSETQ. CDR3 sequence reads: CASSLADTEAFF. CDR3 nucleotides: TGCGCCAGCAGCTTGGCCGACACTGAAGCTTTCTTT.

This chain joins TRBV19 and TRBJ1-2; the match to TRBD1 covers 7 bases. The V gene's germline CDR1 is LNHDA and CDR2 SQIVND (reference sequence). V dropped 10 bases and J dropped 5; count of bases not matched to a gene: 13. The CDR3 extends over 14 amino acids. The chain's CDR3 is CATSRQGSLYGYTF. The CDR3 DNA reads as TGTGCCACCTCAAGACAGGGTAGTTTGTATGGCTACACCTTC.

The J gene is TRBJ2-2, the V gene TRBV7-2; a possible D gene is TRBD2 (6 bases). CDR3 length: 16 amino acids. CDR1 is SGHTA and CDR2 is FQGNSA in the germline V gene. V gave up 5 bases and J gave up 1 base, with 14 bases separating them. CDR3: CASSAVGLENTGELFF. CDR3 bases: TGTGCCAGCAGCGCCGTGGGACTGGAGAACACCGGGGAGCTGTTTTTT.

The chain carries TRBV5-6 and TRBJ2-2, with 7 bases matching TRBD2. With V trimmed by 2 bases and J by 1 base, 2 bases remained unmatched. This CDR3 region has 15 residues. The germline V gene has CDR1 SGHDT and CDR2 YYEEEE. The chain's CDR3 is CASSLPSGNTGELFF. CDR3 nucleotide sequence: TGTGCCAGCAGCTTACCTAGCGGGAACACCGGGGAGCTGTTTTTT. Filled out from reference TRBV5-6 and TRBJ2-2, the complete variable domain reads DAGVTQSPTHLIKTRGQQVTLRCSPKSGHDTVSWYQQALGQGPQFIFQYYEEEERQRGNFPDRFSGHQFPNYSSELNVNALLLGDSALYLCASSLPSGNTGELFFGEGSRLTVL.

In regard to this clone: Other DNA sequences in this specimen translate into the identical CDR3. The chain carries TRBV6-1 and TRBJ1-2, with D tentatively TRBD1 (6 bases). Germline CDR1 is MNHNS and CDR2 is SASEGT. The V and J ends lost 2 bases and 3 bases respectively, with 10 bases between them. The CDR3 extends over 14 amino acids. In nucleotides, the CDR3 is TGTGCCAGCAGTGAACTAGGGGGAGACTATGGCTACACCTTC. This codes for CASSELGGDYGYTF.

The chain links TRBV7-2 to TRBJ2-1; 9 bases align to TRBD2. The length of the CDR3 is 15 residues. The trim removed 5 bases at V and 4 bases at J, leaving 6 bases unmatched. Germline assignment: CDR1 SGHTA and CDR2 FQGNSA. CDR3: CASSDLAGRYNEQFF. The CDR3 nucleotides read TGTGCCAGCAGCGATCTAGCGGGGCGATACAATGAGCAGTTCTTC.

The chain combines TRBV7-9 with TRBJ2-3; 10 bases fit TRBD2. The V gene's germline CDR1 is SEHNR and CDR2 FQNEAQ (reference sequence). V lost 4 bases and J lost 3; bases outside the gene matches: 4. The CDR3 is 15 residues long. The CDR3 DNA sequence: TGTGCCAGCAGCTACACTAGCGGGGAGACAGATACGCAGTATTTT. The encoded protein is CASSYTSGETDTQYF.

The chain is built from TRBV27 and TRBJ2-7, with 7 bases aligning to TRBD2. The CDR3 consists of 15 residues. Germline-derived CDR1 and CDR2 are MNHEY and SMNVEV (reference sequence). V dropped 2 bases and J dropped 3; count of bases not matched to a gene: 7. CDR3 amino acids: CASSLRRGGGYEQYF. The CDR3 DNA follows: TGTGCCAGCAGTTTACGGCGCGGGGGTGGCTACGAGCAGTACTTC.

The chain has TRBV9 and TRBJ1-1; D is unresolved. The CDR3 has 13 residues. CDR1 and CDR2 (germline): SGDLS, YYNGEE. Trimming left V 3 bases short and J 3 bases short, with 9 bases between. The CDR3 spells CASSALIYTEAFF. The DNA of the CDR3 is TGTGCCAGCAGCGCCTTAATATACACTGAAGCTTTCTTT. Complete variable domain (other parts from reference TRBV9 and TRBJ1-1): DSGVTQTPKHLITATGQRVTLRCSPRSGDLSVYWYQQSLDQGLQFLIQYYNGEERAKGNILERFSAQQFPDLHSELNLSSLELGDSALYFCASSALIYTEAFFGQGTRLTVV.

Only a few counts were recorded for this clone. This rearrangement joins TRBV9 to TRBJ2-5, with 7 nucleotides matching TRBD1. Germline-derived CDR1 and CDR2 are SGDLS and YYNGEE. The CDR3 has 13 residues. The V segment lost 8 bases and the J segment 5 bases; nucleotides outside the gene matches: 9. The CDR3 bases are TGTGCCAGTCATTCCGGGACAGATGAGACCCAGTACTTC. It is translated as CASHSGTDETQYF.

This clone was recorded a few times. The chain is built from TRBV6-1 and TRBJ2-7; TRBD1 is a possible D gene (5 bases). Trimming left V 3 bases short and J 4 bases short, with 7 bases between. Germline V gene data show CDR1 as MNHNS and CDR2 as SASEGT. This CDR3 has 12 amino acids. CDR3 residues: CASSEDIYEQYF. DNA for the CDR3: TGTGCCAGCAGTGAGGACATTTACGAGCAGTACTTC.

This clone was recorded many times. The CDR3 coding sequence is TGCGCCAGCAGCCAAAACAGGGGGTCCAATCAGCCCCAGCATTTT. Protein product: CASSQNRGSNQPQHF. The chain is built from TRBV4-1 and TRBJ1-5; 8 bases map to TRBD1. CDR3 length equals 15 residues. The V gene's germline CDR1 is MGHRA and CDR2 YSYEKL. The J segment lost 3 bases and the V segment lost 2 bases, leaving 3 bases of the junction unmatched.